This T cell receptor beta chain was obtained from a study of blood T cell repertoires in COVID-19. Across the whole study: Sample material is recorded as cDNA or gDNA derived from T cells, B-cell-depleted T cells, or PBMCs.

Germline V gives CDR1 SGHTA, CDR2 FQGNSA. The V gene lost 4 bases and the J gene lost 4 bases, with 13 bases spanning the gap. The CDR3 sequence is 14 residues long. Sequencing used immunoSEQ multiplex PCR; TCRdb keeps in-frame clones, though not all of them. The profile covers about 38,000 clones, with 87% appearing a single time and around 24% taken by the ten largest. Sequenced sample: peripheral blood. J is TRBJ1-2 and V is TRBV7-2, with D possibly matching TRBD1 (5 bases). The origin of this receptor is a man aged 50 to 60 with active or convalescent COVID-19. CDR3 in amino acids: CASSSPRGVYGYTF. CDR3 DNA: TGTGCCAGCAGCTCTCCCCGGGGGGTCTATGGCTACACCTTC.